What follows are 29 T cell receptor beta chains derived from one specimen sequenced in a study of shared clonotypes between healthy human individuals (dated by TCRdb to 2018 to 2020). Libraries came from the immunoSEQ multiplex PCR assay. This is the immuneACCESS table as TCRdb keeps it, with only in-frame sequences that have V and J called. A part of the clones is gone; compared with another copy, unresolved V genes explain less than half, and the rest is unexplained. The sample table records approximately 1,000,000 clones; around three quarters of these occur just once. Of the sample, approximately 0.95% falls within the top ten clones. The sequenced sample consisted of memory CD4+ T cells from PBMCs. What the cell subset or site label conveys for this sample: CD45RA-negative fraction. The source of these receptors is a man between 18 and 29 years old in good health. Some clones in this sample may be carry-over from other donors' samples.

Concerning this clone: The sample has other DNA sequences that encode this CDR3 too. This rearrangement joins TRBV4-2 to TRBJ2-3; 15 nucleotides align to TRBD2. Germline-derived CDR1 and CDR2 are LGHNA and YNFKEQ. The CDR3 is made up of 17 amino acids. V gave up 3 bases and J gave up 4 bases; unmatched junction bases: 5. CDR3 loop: CASSQDGTSGRSDTQYF. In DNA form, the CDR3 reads TGTGCCAGCAGCCAGGATGGGACTAGCGGGAGGTCAGATACGCAGTATTTT.

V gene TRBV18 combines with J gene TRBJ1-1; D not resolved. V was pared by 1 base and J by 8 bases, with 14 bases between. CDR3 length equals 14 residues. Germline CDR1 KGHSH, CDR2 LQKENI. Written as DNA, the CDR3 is TGTGCCAGCTCACCACTAATGATGGGAGGGGAAGCTTTCTTT. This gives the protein CASSPLMMGGEAFF.

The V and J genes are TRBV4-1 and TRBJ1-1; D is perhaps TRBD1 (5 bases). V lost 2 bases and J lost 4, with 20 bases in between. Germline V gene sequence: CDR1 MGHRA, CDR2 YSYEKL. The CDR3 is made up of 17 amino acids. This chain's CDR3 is CASSQPTSRGRSTEAFF. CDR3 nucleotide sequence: TGCGCCAGCAGCCAACCGACCTCTAGGGGTAGGAGCACTGAAGCTTTCTTT.

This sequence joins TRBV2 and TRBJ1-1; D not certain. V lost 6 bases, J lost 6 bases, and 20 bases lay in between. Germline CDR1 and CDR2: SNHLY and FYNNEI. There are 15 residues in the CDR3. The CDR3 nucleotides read TGTGCCAGCAGCTCCCCCCTTGGAGGAGTGGCTGAAGCTTTCTTT. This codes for CASSSPLGGVAEAFF.

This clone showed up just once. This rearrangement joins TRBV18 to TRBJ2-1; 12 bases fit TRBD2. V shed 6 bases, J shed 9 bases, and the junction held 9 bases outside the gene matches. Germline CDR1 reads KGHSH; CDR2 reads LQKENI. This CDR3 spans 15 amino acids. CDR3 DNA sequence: TGTGCCAGCTCGCGGACTAGCGGGACGCTTACTGAGCAGTTCTTC. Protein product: CASSRTSGTLTEQFF.

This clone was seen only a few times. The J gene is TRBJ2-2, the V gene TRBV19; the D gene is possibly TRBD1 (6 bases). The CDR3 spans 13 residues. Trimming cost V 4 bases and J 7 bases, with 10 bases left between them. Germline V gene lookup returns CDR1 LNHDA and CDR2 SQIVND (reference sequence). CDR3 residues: CASSRGRGGELFF. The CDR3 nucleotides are TGTGCCAGTAGTAGGGGGCGCGGCGGGGAGCTGTTTTTT.

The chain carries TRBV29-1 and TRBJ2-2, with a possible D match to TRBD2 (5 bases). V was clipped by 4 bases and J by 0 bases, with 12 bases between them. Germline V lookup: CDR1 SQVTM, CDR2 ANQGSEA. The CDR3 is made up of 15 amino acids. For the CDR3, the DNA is TGCAGCGTTGCCCAACCGGACTCGAACACCGGGGAGCTGTTTTTT. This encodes CSVAQPDSNTGELFF.

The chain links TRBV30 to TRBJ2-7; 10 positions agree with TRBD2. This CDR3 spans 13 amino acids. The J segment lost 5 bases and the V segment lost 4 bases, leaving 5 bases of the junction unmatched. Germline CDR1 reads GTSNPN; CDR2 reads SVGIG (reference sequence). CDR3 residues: CAWTRAGGHEQYF. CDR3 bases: TGTGCCTGGACACGAGCGGGAGGGCACGAGCAGTACTTC.

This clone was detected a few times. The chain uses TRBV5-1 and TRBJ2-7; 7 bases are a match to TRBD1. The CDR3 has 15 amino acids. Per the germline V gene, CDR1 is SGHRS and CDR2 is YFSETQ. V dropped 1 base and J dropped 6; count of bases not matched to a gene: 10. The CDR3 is CASSLTAGGPAEQYF. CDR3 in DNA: TGCGCCAGCAGCTTGACGGCAGGGGGTCCGGCCGAGCAGTACTTC.

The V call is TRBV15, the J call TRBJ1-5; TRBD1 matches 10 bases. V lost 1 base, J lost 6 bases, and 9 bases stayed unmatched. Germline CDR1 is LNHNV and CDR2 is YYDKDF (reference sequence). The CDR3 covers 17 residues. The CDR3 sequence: CATSRVSTGQGPQPQHF. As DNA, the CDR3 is TGTGCCACCAGCAGAGTGAGTACGGGACAGGGGCCTCAGCCCCAGCATTTT.

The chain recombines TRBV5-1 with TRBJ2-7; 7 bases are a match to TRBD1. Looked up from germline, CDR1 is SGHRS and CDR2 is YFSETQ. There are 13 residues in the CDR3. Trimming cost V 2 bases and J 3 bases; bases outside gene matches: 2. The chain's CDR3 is CASSFRQGYEQYF. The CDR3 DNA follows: TGCGCCAGCAGCTTCCGACAGGGCTACGAGCAGTACTTC.

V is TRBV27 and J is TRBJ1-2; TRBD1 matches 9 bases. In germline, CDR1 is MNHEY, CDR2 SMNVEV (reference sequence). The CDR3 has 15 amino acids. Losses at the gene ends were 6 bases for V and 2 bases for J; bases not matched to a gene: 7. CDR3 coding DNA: TGTGCCAGCAGGGCCAAGGGACAGGGAAACTATGGCTACACCTTC. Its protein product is CASRAKGQGNYGYTF.

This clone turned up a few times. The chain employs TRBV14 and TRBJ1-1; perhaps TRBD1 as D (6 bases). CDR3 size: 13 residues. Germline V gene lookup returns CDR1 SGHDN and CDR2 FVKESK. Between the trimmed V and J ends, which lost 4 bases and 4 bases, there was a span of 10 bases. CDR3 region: CASSPDRRTEAFF. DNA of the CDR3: TGTGCCAGCAGCCCCGACAGGCGCACTGAAGCTTTCTTT.

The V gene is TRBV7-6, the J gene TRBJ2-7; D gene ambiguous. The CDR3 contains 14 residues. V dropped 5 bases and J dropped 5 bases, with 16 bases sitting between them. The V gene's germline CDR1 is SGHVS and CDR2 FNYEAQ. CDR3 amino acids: CASSLVGNNDEQYF. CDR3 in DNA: TGTGCCAGCAGCCTAGTGGGCAACAACGACGAGCAGTACTTC. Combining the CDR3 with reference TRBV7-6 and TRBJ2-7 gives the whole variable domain GAGVSQSPRYKVTKRGQDVALRCDPISGHVSLYWYRQALGQGPEFLTYFNYEAQQDKSGLPNDRFSAERPEGSISTLTIQRTEQRDSAMYRCASSLVGNNDEQYFGPGTRLTVT.

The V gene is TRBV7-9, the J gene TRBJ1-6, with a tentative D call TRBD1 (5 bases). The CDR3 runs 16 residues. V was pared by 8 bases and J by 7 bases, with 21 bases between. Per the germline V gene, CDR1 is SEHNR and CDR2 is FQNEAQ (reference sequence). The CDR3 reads CASRAGGQDANSPLHF. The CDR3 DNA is TGTGCCAGCCGAGCCGGGGGTCAGGACGCCAATTCACCCCTCCACTTT.

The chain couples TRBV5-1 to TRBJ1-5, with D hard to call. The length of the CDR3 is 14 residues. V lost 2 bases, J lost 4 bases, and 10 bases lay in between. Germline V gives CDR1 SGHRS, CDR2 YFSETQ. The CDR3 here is CASSFDGGNQPQHF. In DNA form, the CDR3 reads TGCGCCAGCAGCTTCGACGGAGGAAATCAGCCCCAGCATTTT. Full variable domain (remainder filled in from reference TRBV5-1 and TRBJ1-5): KAGVTQTPRYLIKTRGQQVTLSCSPISGHRSVSWYQQTPGQGLQFLFEYFSETQRNKGNFPGRFSGRQFSNSRSEMNVSTLELGDSALYLCASSFDGGNQPQHFGDGTRLSIL.

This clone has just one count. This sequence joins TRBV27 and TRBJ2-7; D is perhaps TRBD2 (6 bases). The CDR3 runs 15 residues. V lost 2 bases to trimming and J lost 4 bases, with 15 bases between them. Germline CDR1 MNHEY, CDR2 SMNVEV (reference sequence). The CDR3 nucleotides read TGTGCCAGCAGTTTAGTTGGCGGAGGGGCTTACGAGCAGTACTTC. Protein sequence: CASSLVGGGAYEQYF.

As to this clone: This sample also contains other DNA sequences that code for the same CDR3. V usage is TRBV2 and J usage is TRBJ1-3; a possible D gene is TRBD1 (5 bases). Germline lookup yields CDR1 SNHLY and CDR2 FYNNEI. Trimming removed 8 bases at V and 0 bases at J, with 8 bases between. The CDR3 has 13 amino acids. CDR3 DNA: TGTGCCAGCCGACAGAACTCTGGAAACACCATATATTTT. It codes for CASRQNSGNTIYF.

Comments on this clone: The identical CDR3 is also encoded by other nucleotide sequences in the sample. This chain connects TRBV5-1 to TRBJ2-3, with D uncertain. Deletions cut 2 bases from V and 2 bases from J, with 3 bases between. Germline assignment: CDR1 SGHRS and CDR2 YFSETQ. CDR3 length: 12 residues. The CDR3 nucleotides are TGCGCCAGCAGCTTAACCACAGATACGCAGTATTTT. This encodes CASSLTTDTQYF. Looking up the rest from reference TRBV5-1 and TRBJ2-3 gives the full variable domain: KAGVTQTPRYLIKTRGQQVTLSCSPISGHRSVSWYQQTPGQGLQFLFEYFSETQRNKGNFPGRFSGRQFSNSRSEMNVSTLELGDSALYLCASSLTTDTQYFGPGTRLTVL.

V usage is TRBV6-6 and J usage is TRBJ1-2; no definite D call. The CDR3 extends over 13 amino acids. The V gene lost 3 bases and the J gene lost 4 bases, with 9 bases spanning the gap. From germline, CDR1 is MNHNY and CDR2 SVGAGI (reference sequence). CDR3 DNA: TGTGCCAGCAGTTATTCAGATGTCTATGGCTACACCTTC. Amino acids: CASSYSDVYGYTF.

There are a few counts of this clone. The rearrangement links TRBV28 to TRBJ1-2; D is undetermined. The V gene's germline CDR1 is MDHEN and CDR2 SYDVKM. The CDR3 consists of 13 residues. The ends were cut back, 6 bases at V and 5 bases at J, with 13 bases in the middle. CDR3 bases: TGTGCCAGCAGGCGAGCATGGGGATATGGCTACACCTTC. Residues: CASRRAWGYGYTF.

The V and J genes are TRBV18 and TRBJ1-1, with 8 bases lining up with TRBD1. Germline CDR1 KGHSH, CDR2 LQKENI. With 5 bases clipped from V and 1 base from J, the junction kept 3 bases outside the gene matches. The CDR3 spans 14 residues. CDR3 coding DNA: TGTGCCAGCTCATCGGGACAGGCGAACACTGAAGCTTTCTTT. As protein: CASSSGQANTEAFF.

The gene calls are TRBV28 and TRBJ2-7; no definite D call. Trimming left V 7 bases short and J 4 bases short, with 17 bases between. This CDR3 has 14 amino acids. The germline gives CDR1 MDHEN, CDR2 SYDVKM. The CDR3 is CASTNGDYRYEQYF. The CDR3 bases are TGTGCCAGCACTAATGGAGATTATCGGTACGAGCAGTACTTC.

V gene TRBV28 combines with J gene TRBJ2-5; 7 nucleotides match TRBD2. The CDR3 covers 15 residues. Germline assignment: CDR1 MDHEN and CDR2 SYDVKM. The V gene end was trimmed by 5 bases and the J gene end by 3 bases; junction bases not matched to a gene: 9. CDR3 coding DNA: TGTGCCAGCAGTCCGGCGGGAGAAACAAAAGAGACCCAGTACTTC. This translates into CASSPAGETKETQYF.

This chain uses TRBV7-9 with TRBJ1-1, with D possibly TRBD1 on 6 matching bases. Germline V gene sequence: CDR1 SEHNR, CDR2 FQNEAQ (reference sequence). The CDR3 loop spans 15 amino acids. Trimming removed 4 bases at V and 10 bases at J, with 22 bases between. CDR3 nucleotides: TGTGCCAGCAGCTCCACCTCGACAGGTTTTGGTGGAGCTTTCTTT. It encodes CASSSTSTGFGGAFF.

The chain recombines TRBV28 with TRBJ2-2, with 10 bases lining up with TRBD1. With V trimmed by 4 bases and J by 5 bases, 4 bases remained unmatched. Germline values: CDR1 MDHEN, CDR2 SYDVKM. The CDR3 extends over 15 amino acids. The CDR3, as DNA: TGTGCCAGCAGTTCGACAGGGGGCTTAACCGGGGAGCTGTTTTTT. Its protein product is CASSSTGGLTGELFF.

In DNA, the CDR3 is TGTGCCTTAGCCAGGGGGACGACCTCCGAAAAACTGTTTTTT. It yields the protein CALARGTTSEKLFF. The chain is built from TRBV30 and TRBJ1-4; 7 bases match TRBD1. CDR1 GTSNPN and CDR2 SVGIG come from the germline V gene (reference sequence). V lost 7 bases to trimming and J lost 8 bases; unmatched junction nucleotides: 13. The CDR3 sequence is 14 residues long.

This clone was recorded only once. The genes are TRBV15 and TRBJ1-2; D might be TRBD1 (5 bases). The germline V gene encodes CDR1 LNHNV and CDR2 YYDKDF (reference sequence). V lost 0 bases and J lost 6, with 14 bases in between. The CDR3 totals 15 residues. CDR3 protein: CATSRDFGRENGYTF. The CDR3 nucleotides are TGTGCCACCAGCAGAGATTTTGGCAGGGAGAATGGCTACACCTTC.

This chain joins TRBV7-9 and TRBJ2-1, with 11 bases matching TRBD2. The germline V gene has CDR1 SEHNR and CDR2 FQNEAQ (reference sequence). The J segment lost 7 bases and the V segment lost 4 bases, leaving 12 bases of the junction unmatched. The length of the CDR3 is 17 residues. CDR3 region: CASSSARTSGPFNEQFF. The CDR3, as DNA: TGTGCCAGCAGCTCGGCCCGGACTAGCGGGCCATTTAATGAGCAGTTCTTC. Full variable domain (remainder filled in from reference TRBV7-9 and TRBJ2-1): DTGVSQNPRHKITKRGQNVTFRCDPISEHNRLYWYRQTLGQGPEFLTYFQNEAQLEKSRLLSDRFSAERPKGSFSTLEIQRTEQGDSAMYLCASSSARTSGPFNEQFFGPGTRLTVL.